The sequence of this TCR beta chain was determined in a study of radiation and T cells in renal cell carcinoma. Using immunoSEQ multiplex PCR, the repertoire was profiled, and TCRdb retains in-frame clones only, with some absent. The table has almost 50,000 clones, less than 85% seen once. The study, taken as a whole, reports: In blood, top tumor clones expanded by 2 weeks, shrinking by 4.

This CDR3 has 15 amino acids. CDR1 and CDR2 (germline): LGHNA, YSLEER. V dropped 0 bases and J dropped 0 bases, with 8 bases sitting between them. For this clone: Its antigen is unknown.

As for time point: blood 2 weeks post-SBRT. Treatment described: 15 Gy SBRT to primary tumor, nephrectomy 4 weeks later. This renal cell carcinoma was of the clear cell type. V usage is TRBV4-3 and J usage is TRBJ1-2; D uncertain. The material was blood, obtained from a patient whose treatment included radiotherapy and nephrectomy. The sequence came from a woman aged 70-85 years with renal cell carcinoma. CDR3 in DNA: TGCGCCAGCAGCCAAGAGCTTTGGGCTAACTATGGCTACACCTTC. It encodes CASSQELWANYGYTF.